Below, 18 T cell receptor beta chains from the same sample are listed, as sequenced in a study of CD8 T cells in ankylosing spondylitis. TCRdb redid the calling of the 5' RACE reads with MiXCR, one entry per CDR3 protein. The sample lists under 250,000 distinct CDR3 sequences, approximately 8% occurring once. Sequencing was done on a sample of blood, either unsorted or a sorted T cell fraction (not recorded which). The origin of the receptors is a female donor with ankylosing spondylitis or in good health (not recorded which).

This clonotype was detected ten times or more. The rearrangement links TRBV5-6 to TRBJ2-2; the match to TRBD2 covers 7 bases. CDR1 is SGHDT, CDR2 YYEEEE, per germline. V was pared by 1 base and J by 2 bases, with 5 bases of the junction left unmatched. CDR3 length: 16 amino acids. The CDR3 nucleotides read TGTGCCAGCAGCTTGAGGTCTAGCGGCAACACCGGGGAGCTGTTTTTT. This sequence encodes CASSLRSSGNTGELFF.

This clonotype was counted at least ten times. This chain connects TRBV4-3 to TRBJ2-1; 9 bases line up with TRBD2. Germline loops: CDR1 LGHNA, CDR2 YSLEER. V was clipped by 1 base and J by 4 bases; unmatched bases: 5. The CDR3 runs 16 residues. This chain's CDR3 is CASSQGTSEFYNEQFF. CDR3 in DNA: TGCGCCAGCAGCCAAGGGACTAGCGAGTTTTACAATGAGCAGTTCTTC.

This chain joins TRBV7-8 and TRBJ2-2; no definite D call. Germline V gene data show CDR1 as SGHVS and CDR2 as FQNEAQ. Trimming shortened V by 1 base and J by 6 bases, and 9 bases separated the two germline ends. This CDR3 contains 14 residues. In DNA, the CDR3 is TGTGCCAGCAGCTTAGAACCCAGGCCCGGGGAGCTGTTTTTT. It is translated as CASSLEPRPGELFF.

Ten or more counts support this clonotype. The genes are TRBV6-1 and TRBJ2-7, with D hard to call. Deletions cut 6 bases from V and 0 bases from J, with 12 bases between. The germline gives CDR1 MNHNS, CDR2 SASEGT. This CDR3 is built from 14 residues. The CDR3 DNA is TGTGCCAGCAGCCCAAAGGGTTTCTCCTACGAGCAGTACTTC. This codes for CASSPKGFSYEQYF.

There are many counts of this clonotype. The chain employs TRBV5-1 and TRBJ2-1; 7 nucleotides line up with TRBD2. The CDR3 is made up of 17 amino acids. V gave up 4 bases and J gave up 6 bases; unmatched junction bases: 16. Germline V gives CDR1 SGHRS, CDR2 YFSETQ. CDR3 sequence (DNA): TGCGCCAGCAGCGCCTCCTTGGCGGGGGAGGGCCTCAATGAGCAGTTCTTC. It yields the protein CASSASLAGEGLNEQFF.

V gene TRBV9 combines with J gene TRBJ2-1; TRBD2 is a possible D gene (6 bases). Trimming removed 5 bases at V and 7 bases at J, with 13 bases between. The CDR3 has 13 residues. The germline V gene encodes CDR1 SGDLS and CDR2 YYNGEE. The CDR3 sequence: CASRSREWNEQFF. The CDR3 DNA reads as TGTGCCAGCAGGAGTCGGGAGTGGAATGAGCAGTTCTTC. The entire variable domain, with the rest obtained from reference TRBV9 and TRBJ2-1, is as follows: DSGVTQTPKHLITATGQRVTLRCSPRSGDLSVYWYQQSLDQGLQFLIQYYNGEERAKGNILERFSAQQFPDLHSELNLSSLELGDSALYFCASRSREWNEQFFGPGTRLTVL.

The CDR3 DNA reads TGTGCCAGCAGCCGAGAGGGTCCGACAGGGGCGAACACTGAAGCTTTCTTT. Amino acid sequence: CASSREGPTGANTEAFF. The chain has TRBV4-2 and TRBJ1-1; 8 nucleotides align to TRBD1. Germline V gives CDR1 LGHNA, CDR2 YNFKEQ. The CDR3 runs 17 residues. The junction had 11 bases not matched to a gene; V was cut back by 4 bases and J by 1 base.

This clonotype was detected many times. The CDR3 loop is CASSYSGTGSSPLHF. The CDR3 nucleotides read TGTGCCAGCAGTTACTCGGGGACAGGGAGTTCACCCCTCCACTTT. This chain uses TRBV6-5 with TRBJ1-6, with 9 bases fitting TRBD1. From germline, CDR1 is MNHEY and CDR2 SVGAGI. CDR3 length equals 15 residues. With 0 bases clipped from V and 9 bases from J, the junction kept 3 bases outside the gene matches.

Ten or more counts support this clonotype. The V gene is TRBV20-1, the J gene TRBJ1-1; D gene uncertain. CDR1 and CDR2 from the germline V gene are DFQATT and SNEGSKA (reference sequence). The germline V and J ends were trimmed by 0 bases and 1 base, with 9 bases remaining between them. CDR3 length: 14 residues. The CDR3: CSARDPSRNTEAFF. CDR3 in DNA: TGCAGTGCTAGAGATCCGTCCAGGAACACTGAAGCTTTCTTT.

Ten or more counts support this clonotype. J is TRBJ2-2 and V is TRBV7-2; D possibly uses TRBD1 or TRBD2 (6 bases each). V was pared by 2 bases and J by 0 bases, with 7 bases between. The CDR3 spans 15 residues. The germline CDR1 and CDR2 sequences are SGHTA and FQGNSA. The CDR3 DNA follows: TGTGCCAGCAGCTTAAGGGGGGCGAACACCGGGGAGCTGTTTTTT. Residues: CASSLRGANTGELFF.

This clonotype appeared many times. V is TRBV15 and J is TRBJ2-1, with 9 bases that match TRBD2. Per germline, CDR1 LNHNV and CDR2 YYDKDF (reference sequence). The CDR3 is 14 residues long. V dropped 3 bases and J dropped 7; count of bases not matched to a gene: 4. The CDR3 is CATSSSGRPNEQFF. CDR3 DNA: TGTGCCACCAGCAGCAGCGGGAGGCCTAATGAGCAGTTCTTC.

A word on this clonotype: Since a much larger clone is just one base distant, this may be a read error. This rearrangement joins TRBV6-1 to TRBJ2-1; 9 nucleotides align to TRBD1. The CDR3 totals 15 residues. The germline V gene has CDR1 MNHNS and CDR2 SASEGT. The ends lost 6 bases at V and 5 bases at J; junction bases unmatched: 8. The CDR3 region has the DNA TGTGCCAGCAGGAACCGACAGGGGGTCAACAATGAGCAGTTCTTC. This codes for CASRNRQGVNNEQFF.

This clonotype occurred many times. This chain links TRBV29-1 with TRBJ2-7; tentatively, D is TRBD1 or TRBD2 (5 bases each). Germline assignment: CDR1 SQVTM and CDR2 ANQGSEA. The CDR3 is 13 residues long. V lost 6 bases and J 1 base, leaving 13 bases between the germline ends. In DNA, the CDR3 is TGCAGCGTGGCCGGGACCCCATCCTACGAGCAGTACTTC. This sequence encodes CSVAGTPSYEQYF.

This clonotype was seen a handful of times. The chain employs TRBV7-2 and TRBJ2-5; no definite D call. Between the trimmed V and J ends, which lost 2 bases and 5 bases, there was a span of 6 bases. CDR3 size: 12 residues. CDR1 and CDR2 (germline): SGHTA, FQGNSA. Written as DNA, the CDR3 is TGTGCCAGCAGCTTACCGTGGGAGACCCAGTACTTC. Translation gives CASSLPWETQYF.

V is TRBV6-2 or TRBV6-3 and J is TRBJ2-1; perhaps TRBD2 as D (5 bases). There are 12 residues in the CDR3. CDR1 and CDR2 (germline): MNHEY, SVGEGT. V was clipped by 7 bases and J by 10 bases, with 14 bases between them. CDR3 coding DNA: TGTGCCAGCAACGGCGGGCCGGGAGAGCAGTTCTTC. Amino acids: CASNGGPGEQFF.

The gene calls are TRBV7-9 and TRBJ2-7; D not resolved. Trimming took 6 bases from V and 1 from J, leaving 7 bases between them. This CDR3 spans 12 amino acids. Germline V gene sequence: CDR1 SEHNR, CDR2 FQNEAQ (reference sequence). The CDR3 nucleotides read TGTGCCAGCAGGAGAGAGTCCTACGAGCAGTACTTC. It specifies CASRRESYEQYF.

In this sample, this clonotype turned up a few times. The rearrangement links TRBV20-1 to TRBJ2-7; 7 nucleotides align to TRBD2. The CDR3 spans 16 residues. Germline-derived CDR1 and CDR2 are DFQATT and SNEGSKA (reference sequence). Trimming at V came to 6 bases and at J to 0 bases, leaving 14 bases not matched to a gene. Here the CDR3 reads CSAETGMGGSSYEQYF. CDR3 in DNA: TGCAGTGCAGAAACGGGGATGGGCGGGAGCTCCTACGAGCAGTACTTC.

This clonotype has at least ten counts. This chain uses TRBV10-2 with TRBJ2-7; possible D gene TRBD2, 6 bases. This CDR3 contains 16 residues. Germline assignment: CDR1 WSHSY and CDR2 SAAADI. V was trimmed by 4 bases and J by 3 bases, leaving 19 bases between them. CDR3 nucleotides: TGCGCCAGCAGTGCGGTGGGAGGCCCCTCCGGCTACGAGCAGTACTTC. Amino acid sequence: CASSAVGGPSGYEQYF.